These T cell receptor beta chains were read from a single sample in a study of shared clonotypes between healthy human individuals. Assay used: immunoSEQ multiplex PCR; TCRdb lists only in-frame clones, some missing. Of a few million clones listed, 95% are singletons. Sequencing input: naive CD4+ T cells sorted from blood. These receptors came from a young man in good health. The CDR3 runs from the conserved cysteine through the conserved F or W. Fields, in order: V gene, D gene, clone size, J gene, CDR3 DNA, CDR3 protein. A D gene is named only where the DNA matches it firmly. Clone size, where shown, is once, few, many, or a class for clones that have expanded.

TRBV30	.	.	TRBJ1-1	TGTGCCTGGAGTATCCAGACAGTCCCTGAAGCTTTCTTT	CAWSIQTVPEAFF
TRBV7-2	.	.	TRBJ2-5	TGTGCCAGCAGCAGGGGCATCGAAGAGACCCAGTACTTC	CASSRGIEETQYF
TRBV6-5	.	.	TRBJ2-6	TGTGCCAGCAGTTACAGGTATTCTGGGGCCAACGTCCTGACTTTC	CASSYRYSGANVLTF
TRBV19	.	.	TRBJ2-7	TGTGCCAGTAGTATAGGTTCGGCGCAGGGCTACGAGCAGTACTTC	CASSIGSAQGYEQYF
TRBV4-1	.	.	TRBJ1-6	TGCGCCAGCAGCCCCCAGGAGGCGTCACAGCCAAATTCACCCCTCCACTTT	CASSPQEASQPNSPLHF
TRBV2	.	once	TRBJ2-7	TGTGCCAGCCTAGAGGCTGGCTACGAGCAGTACTTC	CASLEAGYEQYF
TRBV5-4	TRBD1	.	TRBJ2-2	TGTGCCAGCAGCTTTCGACAGGGGACGAACACCGGGGAGCTGTTTTTT	CASSFRQGTNTGELFF
TRBV5-1	TRBD2	.	TRBJ2-5	TGCGCCAGCACCGTTAGCGGGAGAGGGGAGACCCAGTACTTC	CASTVSGRGETQYF
TRBV10-1	.	.	TRBJ2-7	TGCGCCAGCAGTGAGAGGGGGAAAGCTTACGAGCAGTACTTC	CASSERGKAYEQYF
TRBV19	.	.	TRBJ1-5	TGTGCCAGTAGTTTCCTTCCCGGGCCGTCGGTGGGGATTTATCAGCCCCAGCATTTT	CASSFLPGPSVGIYQPQHF
TRBV29-1	.	.	TRBJ1-1	TGCAGCGCTAGCCTCACAAAGGACACTGAAGCTTTCTTT	CSASLTKDTEAFF
TRBV18	.	.	TRBJ2-3	TGTGCCAGCTCACCATTGTTTCGGGAGAGCGCAGATACGCAGTATTTT	CASSPLFRESADTQYF
TRBV18	.	.	TRBJ2-3	TGTGCCAGCTCACCACTTCCGCTTAATACGCAGTATTTT	CASSPLPLNTQYF
TRBV18	.	.	TRBJ1-2	TGTGCCAGCTCACCCCGGGCGGAGGCTTATGGCTACACCTTC	CASSPRAEAYGYTF
TRBV18	TRBD1	.	TRBJ1-1	TGTGCCAGCTCTGATTGGGGACAGGGGAGCACTGAAGCTTTCTTT	CASSDWGQGSTEAFF
TRBV12-2	.	.	TRBJ2-7	TGTGCAAGTCGCTCGGGGCCACTAGCGGGCATACCCTACGAGCAGTACTTC	CASRSGPLAGIPYEQYF
TRBV5-8	.	once	TRBJ1-2	TGTGCCAGCAGCTCGACCGGGACCTTAACTAACTATGGCTACACCTTC	CASSSTGTLTNYGYTF
TRBV27	.	once	TRBJ1-2	TGTGCCAGCAGCAGCAGGGGCAGGAAAGGCTACACCTTC	CASSSRGRKGYTF
TRBV14	TRBD2	.	TRBJ2-4	TGTGCCAGCAGCCACCCTGTTACTAGCGGTGCGAACATTCAGTACTTC	CASSHPVTSGANIQYF
TRBV11-2	.	.	TRBJ2-5	TGTGCCAGCAGCCTCACTGATACCCAAGAGACCCAGTACTTC	CASSLTDTQETQYF
TRBV10-3	.	.	TRBJ1-3	TGTGCCACCCAGGACGGGACCATATATTTT	CATQDGTIYF
TRBV29-1	TRBD1	.	TRBJ2-3	TGCAGCGTTGAAAGGGACAGTTTTTACACAGATACGCAGTATTTT	CSVERDSFYTDTQYF
TRBV9	.	.	TRBJ2-3	TGTGCCAGCAGCGTAGCCCCCGGGGTAAGCACAGATACGCAGTATTTT	CASSVAPGVSTDTQYF
TRBV2	.	once	TRBJ2-6	TGTGCCAGCAGCCTTGGGGCCAACGTCCTGACTTTC	CASSLGANVLTF
TRBV9	TRBD1	few	TRBJ2-2	TGTGCCAGCAGCGTAGTGTATACGGGACAGGGGACCGGGGAGCTGTTTTTT	CASSVVYTGQGTGELFF
TRBV6-5	TRBD1	.	TRBJ2-1	TGTGCCAGCAGTCCACAGGGGGCCTACAATGAGCAGTTCTTC	CASSPQGAYNEQFF
TRBV18	.	.	TRBJ1-2	TGTGCCAGCTCACCACGAGGTGAAAACTATGGCTACACCTTC	CASSPRGENYGYTF